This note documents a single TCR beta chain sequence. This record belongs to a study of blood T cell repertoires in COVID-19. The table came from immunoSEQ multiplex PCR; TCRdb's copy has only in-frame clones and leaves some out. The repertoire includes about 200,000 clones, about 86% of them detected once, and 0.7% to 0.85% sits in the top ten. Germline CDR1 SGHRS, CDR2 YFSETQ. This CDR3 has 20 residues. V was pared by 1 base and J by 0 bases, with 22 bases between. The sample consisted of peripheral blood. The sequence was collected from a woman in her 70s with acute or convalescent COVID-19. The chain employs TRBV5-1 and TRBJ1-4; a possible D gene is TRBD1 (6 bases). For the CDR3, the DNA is TGCGCCAGCAGCTTGAGTGACAGGCGAGAAGAAGATGCAACTAATGAAAAACTGTTTTTT. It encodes CASSLSDRREEDATNEKLFF. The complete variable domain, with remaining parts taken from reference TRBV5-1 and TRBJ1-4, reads KAGVTQTPRYLIKTRGQQVTLSCSPISGHRSVSWYQQTPGQGLQFLFEYFSETQRNKGNFPGRFSGRQFSNSRSEMNVSTLELGDSALYLCASSLSDRREEDATNEKLFFGSGTQLSVL.